This passage covers 21 T cell receptor beta chains from one sample sequenced in a study of blood T cell repertoires in COVID-19. This table comes from immunoSEQ multiplex PCR, and its TCRdb copy is limited to in-frame clones, with some not included. The table has over 200,000 clones, around 85% seen once. The source material was peripheral blood. The receptors were gathered from a human donor in a cohort sampled during active COVID-19.

The chain uses TRBV7-3 and TRBJ2-2, with D possibly being TRBD1 (5 bases). Trimming cost V 6 bases and J 0 bases, with 14 bases left between them. There are 16 residues in the CDR3. Germline CDR1 reads SGHTA; CDR2 reads FQGTGA. CDR3 sequence: CASSSRQSANTGELFF. For the CDR3, the DNA is TGTGCCAGCAGTTCTCGACAGTCTGCGAACACCGGGGAGCTGTTTTTT.

The V call is TRBV5-4, the J call TRBJ2-2, with 9 bases lining up with TRBD2. Germline trimming cut 4 bases from V and 5 bases from J; bases unmatched to any gene: 6. The CDR3 runs to 15 residues. CDR1 and CDR2 from the germline V gene are SGHNT and YYREEE (reference sequence). The CDR3 here is CASSLGLAQTGELFF. The CDR3 DNA is TGTGCCAGCAGCCTCGGACTAGCGCAAACCGGGGAGCTGTTTTTT.

The CDR3 nucleotides are TGTGCCAGCAGCGTAGAGGCGGGAGCGACTAACGAGCAGTACTTC. This translates into CASSVEAGATNEQYF. The chain uses TRBV9 and TRBJ2-7, with 7 positions matching TRBD2. V shed 0 bases and J 5 bases; nucleotides not matched to a gene: 8. Germline loops: CDR1 SGDLS, CDR2 YYNGEE. The CDR3 extends over 15 amino acids. Full variable domain (missing parts from reference TRBV9 and TRBJ2-7): DSGVTQTPKHLITATGQRVTLRCSPRSGDLSVYWYQQSLDQGLQFLIQYYNGEERAKGNILERFSAQQFPDLHSELNLSSLELGDSALYFCASSVEAGATNEQYFGPGTRLTVT.

This chain connects TRBV7-2 to TRBJ2-7; 8 nucleotides align to TRBD1. V was pared by 5 bases and J by 3 bases, with 9 bases of the junction left unmatched. Germline assignment: CDR1 SGHTA and CDR2 FQGNSA. This CDR3 comprises 15 residues. As DNA, the CDR3 is TGTGCCAGCAGCCCAGCCGGGACAGGCTACTACGAGCAGTACTTC. Translating it yields CASSPAGTGYYEQYF.

The CDR3 spells CASSLRGQKHSYEQYF. In DNA, the CDR3 is TGTGCCAGCAGTTTAAGGGGACAGAAACATTCCTACGAGCAGTACTTC. J is TRBJ2-7 and V is TRBV28; 7 positions agree with TRBD1. The CDR3 runs 16 residues. From germline, CDR1 is MDHEN and CDR2 SYDVKM. Trimming removed 2 bases from V and 1 base from J; junction bases left unmatched: 8.

The chain couples TRBV5-1 to TRBJ2-2, with TRBD1 matching 9 bases. J lost 7 bases, V lost 2 bases, and 15 bases had no gene match. Germline CDR1 SGHRS, CDR2 YFSETQ. CDR3 length equals 18 residues. The CDR3 reads CASSFRRRRTGDFGELFF. In nucleotides, the CDR3 is TGCGCCAGCAGCTTTAGACGGCGGCGGACAGGGGATTTCGGGGAGCTGTTTTTT.

This clone came up a few times. The rearrangement uses TRBV5-1 and TRBJ2-7; 8 bases map to TRBD1. Germline loops: CDR1 SGHRS, CDR2 YFSETQ. The CDR3 has 15 residues. With V trimmed by 7 bases and J by 2 bases, 11 bases remained unmatched. The CDR3 region is CASPNWTGLPYEQYF. CDR3 sequence (DNA): TGCGCCAGCCCTAATTGGACAGGGCTACCCTACGAGCAGTACTTC. Filled out from reference TRBV5-1 and TRBJ2-7, the complete variable domain reads KAGVTQTPRYLIKTRGQQVTLSCSPISGHRSVSWYQQTPGQGLQFLFEYFSETQRNKGNFPGRFSGRQFSNSRSEMNVSTLELGDSALYLCASPNWTGLPYEQYFGPGTRLTVT.

The chain uses TRBV9 and TRBJ2-3, with 9 nucleotides matching TRBD2. The CDR3 has 17 residues. The trim removed 0 bases at V and 6 bases at J, leaving 11 bases unmatched. Germline V gene data show CDR1 as SGDLS and CDR2 as YYNGEE. CDR3 amino acids: CASSVAPTSGGWDTQYF. CDR3 DNA: TGTGCCAGCAGCGTAGCCCCGACTAGCGGAGGGTGGGATACGCAGTATTTT.

This clone was picked up one time. This chain uses TRBV5-1 with TRBJ2-3; D unclear. This CDR3 contains 12 residues. Germline assignment: CDR1 SGHRS and CDR2 YFSETQ. Trimming pared 3 bases from V and 2 bases from J, leaving 4 bases between. The CDR3 nucleotides are TGCGCCAGCAGCTCCCACACAGATACGCAGTATTTT. Its protein is CASSSHTDTQYF.

This rearrangement joins TRBV18 to TRBJ2-7; TRBD2 aligns across 9 bases. This CDR3 is 15 amino acids long. Looked up from germline, CDR1 is KGHSH and CDR2 is LQKENI. With 2 bases clipped from V and 3 bases from J, the junction kept 5 bases outside the gene matches. This CDR3 reads CASSPIAGENYEQYF. In nucleotides, the CDR3 is TGTGCCAGCTCACCAATAGCGGGAGAAAACTACGAGCAGTACTTC.

In this sample, this clone turned up once. The genes are TRBV24-1 and TRBJ1-5, with 8 bases matching TRBD1. CDR3 length: 16 residues. Germline values: CDR1 KGHDR, CDR2 SFDVKD. The ends lost 2 bases at V and 11 bases at J; junction bases unmatched: 13. CDR3 residues: CATSDWTGFGNEAQHF. CDR3 sequence (DNA): TGTGCCACCAGTGATTGGACAGGGTTTGGTAACGAAGCCCAGCATTTT.

DNA for the CDR3: TGTGCCAGTAGTATCAAACTAGGAGCTACGACCCAGTACTTC. As protein: CASSIKLGATTQYF. This chain uses TRBV19 with TRBJ2-5, with D maybe TRBD2 (5 bases). Germline V gives CDR1 LNHDA, CDR2 SQIVND (reference sequence). Trimming pared 3 bases from V and 7 bases from J, leaving 15 bases between. The CDR3 runs to 14 residues.

The J gene is TRBJ2-3, the V gene TRBV5-4; 8 bases match TRBD2. The V gene's germline CDR1 is SGHNT and CDR2 YYREEE (reference sequence). The CDR3 is 16 residues long. V was pared by 0 bases and J by 0 bases, with 3 bases of the junction left unmatched. The CDR3 nucleotides read TGTGCCAGCAGCTTGGCCGGGAGGGAGAGCACAGATACGCAGTATTTT. Translation: CASSLAGRESTDTQYF.

The genes are TRBV30 and TRBJ2-7; the match to TRBD1 covers 10 bases. CDR3 length: 13 amino acids. The V and J ends lost 5 bases and 3 bases, in that order; junction bases with no gene match: 4. Germline CDR1 reads GTSNPN; CDR2 reads SVGIG (reference sequence). For the CDR3, the DNA is TGTGCCTGGCAGGGACAGGGGAGCTACGAGCAGTACTTC. This sequence encodes CAWQGQGSYEQYF.

The chain uses TRBV20-1 and TRBJ1-1; D might be TRBD1 (5 bases). The CDR3 spans 13 residues. CDR1 and CDR2 from the germline V gene are DFQATT and SNEGSKA (reference sequence). V was shortened by 3 bases and J by 5 bases, with 13 bases between the two germline ends. CDR3: CSASIAGRTEAFF. The CDR3 DNA reads as TGCAGTGCTAGTATCGCAGGGAGGACTGAAGCTTTCTTT.

This chain links TRBV30 with TRBJ2-7, with D possibly TRBD1 on 6 matching bases. There are 11 residues in the CDR3. Trimming shortened V by 4 bases and J by 5 bases, and 9 bases separated the two germline ends. Germline V gene lookup returns CDR1 GTSNPN and CDR2 SVGIG (reference sequence). CDR3 region: CAWTGDHEQYF. Here the CDR3 DNA reads TGTGCCTGGACAGGGGACCACGAGCAGTACTTC.

This chain uses TRBV19 with TRBJ2-3; possible D gene TRBD1, 5 bases. V gave up 6 bases and J gave up 0 bases, with 13 bases separating them. This CDR3 contains 15 residues. CDR1 is LNHDA, CDR2 SQIVND, per germline (reference sequence). The CDR3 nucleotides are TGTGCCAGTAGATATCAGGACAAAAGCACAGATACGCAGTATTTT. Translating gives CASRYQDKSTDTQYF.

The chain joins TRBV6-2 or TRBV6-3 to TRBJ1-1; D call uncertain. CDR3 length equals 11 residues. Trimming removed 6 bases at V and 9 bases at J, with 11 bases between. Germline V gene data show CDR1 as MNHEY and CDR2 as SVGEGT. DNA of the CDR3: TGTGCCAGCAGCCCCGGGTTTCAAGCTTTCTTT. This translates into CASSPGFQAFF.

This chain connects TRBV30 to TRBJ2-1; 9 nucleotides agree with TRBD2. With 4 bases clipped from V and 8 bases from J, the junction kept 21 bases outside the gene matches. Germline V gives CDR1 GTSNPN, CDR2 SVGIG (reference sequence). CDR3 length equals 18 residues. The CDR3, as DNA: TGTGCCTGGATTAACAGCCTCCTCAGGACTAGCGCCGCAGATGAGCAGTTCTTC. Its protein is CAWINSLLRTSAADEQFF.

V usage is TRBV13 and J usage is TRBJ2-7; 10 nucleotides align to TRBD2. Per germline, CDR1 PRHDT and CDR2 FYEKMQ (reference sequence). The junction had 3 bases not matched to a gene; V was cut back by 4 bases and J by 3 bases. The CDR3 consists of 14 residues. The chain's CDR3 is CASSSGLADYEQYF. The DNA of the CDR3 is TGTGCCAGCAGCTCCGGACTAGCGGACTACGAGCAGTACTTC.

The chain's CDR3 is CASSLTAYGYTF. DNA of the CDR3: TGTGCCAGCAGCTTGACAGCCTATGGCTACACCTTC. V usage is TRBV5-5 and J usage is TRBJ1-2; D is undetermined. CDR1 SGHKS and CDR2 YYEKEE come from the germline V gene (reference sequence). This CDR3 comprises 12 residues. The V and J ends lost 1 base and 4 bases respectively, with 5 bases between them.